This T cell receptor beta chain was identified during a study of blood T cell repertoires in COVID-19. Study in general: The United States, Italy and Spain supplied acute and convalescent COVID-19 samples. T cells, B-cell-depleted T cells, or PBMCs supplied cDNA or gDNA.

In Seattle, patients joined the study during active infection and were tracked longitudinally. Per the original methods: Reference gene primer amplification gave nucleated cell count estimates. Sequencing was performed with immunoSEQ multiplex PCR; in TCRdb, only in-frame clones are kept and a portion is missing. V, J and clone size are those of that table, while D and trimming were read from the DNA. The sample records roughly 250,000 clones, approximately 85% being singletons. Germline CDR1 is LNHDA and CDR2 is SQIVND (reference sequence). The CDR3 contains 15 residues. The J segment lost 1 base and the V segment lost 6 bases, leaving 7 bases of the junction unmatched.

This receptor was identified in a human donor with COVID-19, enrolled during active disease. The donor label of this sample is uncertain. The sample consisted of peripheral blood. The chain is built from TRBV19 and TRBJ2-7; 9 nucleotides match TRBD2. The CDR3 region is CASSRELAGSYEQYF. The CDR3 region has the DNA TGTGCCAGTAGCCGGGAGCTAGCGGGGTCCTACGAGCAGTACTTC. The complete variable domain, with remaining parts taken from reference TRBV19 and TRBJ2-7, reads DGGITQSPKYLFRKEGQNVTLSCEQNLNHDAMYWYRQDPGQGLRLIYYSQIVNDFQKGDIAEGYSVSREKKESFPLTVTSAQKNPTAFYLCASSRELAGSYEQYFGPGTRLTVT.